A selection of T cell receptor beta chains follows, all from one sample in a study of T-cell memory formation after mild COVID-19. Each CDR3 protein is one row after TCRdb ran MiXCR on the 5' RACE reads. The repertoire has about 110,000 distinct CDR3 sequences, roughly a sixth of them found once; the top ten carry less than 6%. The sequenced sample was PBMCs or a T cell subset sorted from them (not recorded which). The receptors stem from a man younger than 35 who had mild COVID-19 (a few samples of this study predate the infection). Cell type and time point are not known. CDR3s include the opening cysteine and the closing phenylalanine or tryptophan. Each record gives: CDR3 length, J gene, clone size, V gene, D gene, CDR3 DNA, CDR3 protein. A D gene is named only where the DNA matches it firmly. Only part of the rows carry a size: once, few, many, or a class if the clone is expanded.

15 | TRBJ2-7 | many | TRBV7-2 | TRBD1 | TGTGCCAGCAGCACGACCCGACAGGGAAACTACGAGCAGTACTTC | CASSTTRQGNYEQYF
14 | TRBJ2-5 | . | TRBV7-2 | . | TGTGCCAGCAGCTTTGATGCCGCACGGAAGACCCAGTACTTC | CASSFDAARKTQYF
15 | TRBJ2-3 | . | TRBV5-1 | . | TGCGCCAGCAGCTTGACTCCGTCAAGCACAGATACGCAGTATTTT | CASSLTPSSTDTQYF
14 | TRBJ2-7 | . | TRBV5-5 | . | TGTGCCAGCAGCTTGGAGACCAGCTCCTACGAGCAGTACTTC | CASSLETSSYEQYF
14 | TRBJ2-3 | few | TRBV4-1 | . | TGCGCCAGCAGCCCGGGGGACTTTACAGATACGCAGTATTTT | CASSPGDFTDTQYF
14 | TRBJ2-3 | . | TRBV10-3 | TRBD1 | TGTGCCATCAGTGGACAGGGGGCAACAGATACGCAGTATTTT | CAISGQGATDTQYF
18 | TRBJ2-6 | few | TRBV5-1 | . | TGCGCCAGCAGCTTATTACCGGGTGTAGGTGCTGGGGCCAACGTCCTGACTTTC | CASSLLPGVGAGANVLTF
11 | TRBJ1-1 | . | TRBV6-2/TRBV6-3 | . | TGTGCCAGCAGAGTGGGACGGGAAGCTTTCTTT | CASRVGREAFF
14 | TRBJ1-4 | few | TRBV19 | . | TGTGCCAGTTCCGAGGGTGCAACTAATGAAAAACTGTTTTTT | CASSEGATNEKLFF
13 | TRBJ2-1 | many | TRBV20-1 | . | TGCAGTGCTAGAGACCCCCCCCAGGGTGAGCAGTTCTTC | CSARDPPQGEQFF
15 | TRBJ2-1 | few | TRBV7-9 | . | TGTGCCAGCAGCCCCCGGAGGAGAGCTTACAATGAGCAGTTCTTC | CASSPRRRAYNEQFF
14 | TRBJ2-1 | . | TRBV14 | TRBD1 | TGTGCCAGCAGTCGGACAGGGTTGGACAATGAGCAGTTCTTC | CASSRTGLDNEQFF
13 | TRBJ2-2 | few | TRBV12-3/TRBV12-4 | . | TGTGCCAGCAGTTTATTGAGATCCGGGGAGCTGTTTTTT | CASSLLRSGELFF
20 | TRBJ1-4 | . | TRBV4-2 | . | TGTGCCAGCAGCCAAGACCCCCACAGAGGGGGTAGGATCGGGAATGAAAAACTGTTTTTT | CASSQDPHRGGRIGNEKLFF
13 | TRBJ2-1 | few | TRBV6-6 | . | TGTGCCAGCAGTCCTTACTCGGGGGTTGAGCAGTTCTTC | CASSPYSGVEQFF
14 | TRBJ1-2 | few | TRBV7-2 | . | TGTGCCAGCAGCCCTCGGACCCGTTCGTATGGCTACACCTTC | CASSPRTRSYGYTF
15 | TRBJ2-4 | few | TRBV27 | . | TGTGCCAGCAGTGCCGTGAGGATAGCCAAAAACATTCAGTACTTC | CASSAVRIAKNIQYF
14 | TRBJ1-3 | . | TRBV12-3/TRBV12-4 | . | TGTGCCGGTCGTGGAGGGAATCTTGGAAACACCATATATTTT | CAGRGGNLGNTIYF
16 | TRBJ1-2 | . | TRBV6-2/TRBV6-3 | . | TGTGCCAGCAGTTACTCCCGCGACAGCCCTAACTATGGCTACACCTTC | CASSYSRDSPNYGYTF
15 | TRBJ2-5 | few | TRBV20-1 | TRBD2 | TGCAGTGCAAGGGTTAGCGGGAGCTGGGAAGAGACCCAGTACTTC | CSARVSGSWEETQYF
12 | TRBJ1-1 | many | TRBV12-3/TRBV12-4 | . | TGTGCCAGCAGTTTTTTGGAGGGACGAGCTTTCTTT | CASSFLEGRAFF
13 | TRBJ2-7 | few | TRBV7-8 | . | TGTGCCAGCAGCCCCCCTGTCCGGGACGAGCAGTACTTC | CASSPPVRDEQYF
12 | TRBJ1-1 | few | TRBV12-3/TRBV12-4 | . | TGTGCCAGCAACCTCGGTTGGCTCCGGGCTTTCTTT | CASNLGWLRAFF
13 | TRBJ2-7 | . | TRBV20-1 | TRBD1 | TGCAGTGCTAGAACGGGACAGGGGAACGAGCAGTACTTC | CSARTGQGNEQYF
14 | TRBJ1-2 | few | TRBV4-1 | TRBD1 | TGCGCCAGCAGCCAAGTGGGGACAGGGAAGGGCTACACCTTC | CASSQVGTGKGYTF
14 | TRBJ2-3 | . | TRBV20-1 | TRBD2 | TGCAGTGCTAGGCTAGCGGGGGGCACAGATACGCAGTATTTT | CSARLAGGTDTQYF
14 | TRBJ2-3 | . | TRBV25-1 | . | TGTGCCAGCAGTGACTCAGGGGGGTCAGATACGCAGTATTTT | CASSDSGGSDTQYF
17 | TRBJ2-2 | . | TRBV28 | TRBD1 | TGTGCCAGCAGGACCCCAGTGACAGGGCGTAGGGACGGGGAGCTGTTTTTT | CASRTPVTGRRDGELFF
11 | TRBJ1-2 | few | TRBV6-1 | . | TGTGCCACCCGGGGGAACTATGGCTACACCTTC | CATRGNYGYTF
15 | TRBJ1-1 | few | TRBV20-1 | TRBD1 | TGCAGTGCTAGACTCGACAGGGGGTATAACACTGAAGCTTTCTTT | CSARLDRGYNTEAFF
13 | TRBJ2-1 | . | TRBV7-2 | . | TGTGCCAGCAGCTTCGCTAAGGTTGGTGAGCAGTTCTTC | CASSFAKVGEQFF
12 | TRBJ2-1 | . | TRBV7-6 | . | TGTGCCAGCAGCTTACAGGGCGATGAGCAGTTCTTC | CASSLQGDEQFF
16 | TRBJ2-7 | few | TRBV5-1 | TRBD1 | TGCGCCAGCAGCCAGAACGTGGGACAGGGTACCAACGAGCAGTACTTC | CASSQNVGQGTNEQYF
15 | TRBJ1-4 | . | TRBV10-3 | . | TGTGCCATAGCGAGGACCGCGGCCCCTAATGAAAAACTGTTTTTT | CAIARTAAPNEKLFF
18 | TRBJ1-3 | few | TRBV10-3 | . | TGTGCCATCAGTGGAGTACAGGGTTACCCCTCCTCTGGAAACACCATATATTTT | CAISGVQGYPSSGNTIYF
17 | TRBJ2-3 | few | TRBV6-5 | TRBD2 | TGTGCCAGCAGTTACGATTTTCTAGCGGGGGGACTAGATACGCAGTATTTT | CASSYDFLAGGLDTQYF
14 | TRBJ1-1 | . | TRBV3-1 | . | TGTGCCAGCAGCCAAGCCGGGATGGGGACTGAAGCTTTCTTT | CASSQAGMGTEAFF
13 | TRBJ2-1 | . | TRBV24-1 | . | TGTGCCACCCAGGTGGATACCTACAATGAGCAGTTCTTC | CATQVDTYNEQFF
13 | TRBJ2-3 | . | TRBV2 | . | TGTGCCAGCAGGAATTTGGGCGCAGATACGCAGTATTTT | CASRNLGADTQYF
15 | TRBJ2-3 | . | TRBV6-6 | TRBD1 | TGTGCCAGCACGGACAGGTCGTACGGCACAGATACGCAGTATTTT | CASTDRSYGTDTQYF
14 | TRBJ2-3 | few | TRBV24-1 | . | TGTGCCACCAGTGATGCGAGAGCAACGGATACGCAGTATTTT | CATSDARATDTQYF
18 | TRBJ1-1 | few | TRBV11-2 | TRBD1 | TGTGCCAGCAGCTCACCTCCGGGACAGGGGTTTATGAACACTGAAGCTTTCTTT | CASSSPPGQGFMNTEAFF
12 | TRBJ2-7 | . | TRBV7-2 | . | TGTGCCAGCAGCCTAAGGGGGGGTGGGCAGTACTTC | CASSLRGGGQYF
15 | TRBJ2-3 | few | TRBV28 | . | TGTGCCAGCAGATTACCCCAGGGTGGCACAGATACGCAGTATTTT | CASRLPQGGTDTQYF
14 | TRBJ1-2 | . | TRBV5-1 | TRBD1 | TGCGCCAGCGGCAAGGAGGACAGGGGGGACGGCTACACCTTC | CASGKEDRGDGYTF
14 | TRBJ2-7 | . | TRBV10-3 | . | TGTGCCATCAGGCCGACAGGCAGCTCCTACGAGCAGTACTTC | CAIRPTGSSYEQYF
17 | TRBJ2-3 | . | TRBV4-3 | TRBD2 | TGCGCCAGCAGCCAAGGCTGGACTAGCGGGGGCGCAGATACGCAGTATTTT | CASSQGWTSGGADTQYF
14 | TRBJ1-5 | once | TRBV24-1 | TRBD1 | TGTGCCACCAGTGACCCGGGACAGGGTCAGCCCCAGCATTTT | CATSDPGQGQPQHF
16 | TRBJ2-5 | few | TRBV5-1 | TRBD2 | TGCGCCAGCAGCCCAGCCGGGACTAGTGTTCAAGAGACCCAGTACTTC | CASSPAGTSVQETQYF
14 | TRBJ1-1 | few | TRBV5-1 | . | TGCGCCAGCAGCTTGTTTCAGGGGAACACTGAAGCTTTCTTT | CASSLFQGNTEAFF
14 | TRBJ2-2 | . | TRBV29-1 | . | TGCAGCGTTGAAGATGGAGGGAACACCGGGGAGCTGTTTTTT | CSVEDGGNTGELFF
15 | TRBJ1-6 | few | TRBV4-3 | . | TGCGCCAGCAGCCAAGATGTGGAGCGGGGATCACCCCTCCACTTT | CASSQDVERGSPLHF
14 | TRBJ2-7 | . | TRBV6-5 | TRBD2 | TGTGCCAGCAGCCGGGGGGGCAAGGACTACGAGCAGTACTTC | CASSRGGKDYEQYF
13 | TRBJ1-5 | few | TRBV12-3/TRBV12-4 | . | TGTGCCAGCACCCCAGAGCTCAATCAGCCCCAGCATTTT | CASTPELNQPQHF
15 | TRBJ2-4 | few | TRBV3-1 | . | TGTGCCAGCAGCCCAACGCAGCTAGCCAAAAACATTCAGTACTTC | CASSPTQLAKNIQYF